This TCR beta chain was identified during a study of monozygotic twins with inflammatory bowel disease. Regarding the study as a whole: Sharing of clonotypes with others was lower in IBD patients than in healthy twins, and this was especially so with disease activity.

A total RNA quantity of roughly 3.5 ug went into each TCR library. TCRdb reprocessed the 5' RACE reads, with one entry per CDR3 protein and no DNA. Listed are over 350,000 distinct CDR3 sequences; 2.6% falls within the top ten. The CDR3 extends over 12 amino acids. On this clonotype: Its antigen is unidentified.

The chain uses TRBV12-3 or TRBV12-4 and TRBJ2-7. This sequence was found in a human donor with ulcerative colitis or Crohn's disease, or a healthy co-twin of an affected twin (not recorded which). The sequencing input was blood. This CDR3 reads CASSFFGVEQYF.